Each of the 31 T cell receptor beta chains below was sequenced from the same sample in a study of blood T cell repertoires in COVID-19. Some clones are missing from TCRdb's copy, which holds only in-frame ones; the method was immunoSEQ multiplex PCR. This table has about 260,000 clones, approximately 91% appearing once. The material sequenced was peripheral blood. The receptors were gathered from a human donor in a cohort sampled during active COVID-19.

The chain joins TRBV4-3 to TRBJ1-3; possibly TRBD1 for D (5 bases). Germline V lookup: CDR1 LGHNA, CDR2 YSLEER. Trimming pared 0 bases from V and 2 bases from J, leaving 11 bases between. CDR3 length equals 16 residues. CDR3 sequence (DNA): TGCGCCAGCAGCCAAGATAGGGGCAGGGCTGGAAACACCATATATTTT. This translates into CASSQDRGRAGNTIYF.

In this sample, this clone turned up once. The V gene is TRBV6-6, the J gene TRBJ1-2; 7 nucleotides agree with TRBD1. The length of the CDR3 is 13 residues. CDR1 MNHNY and CDR2 SVGAGI come from the germline V gene (reference sequence). V trimming: 2 bases; J trimming: 7 bases; junction bases outside the gene matches: 4. CDR3 region: CASSYGRGVGYTF. The CDR3 DNA follows: TGTGCCAGCAGTTACGGCAGGGGGGTTGGCTACACCTTC.

This clone was seen more than once but under ten times. The chain combines TRBV30 with TRBJ2-6; 7 bases are shared with TRBD1. Unmatched junction bases numbered 11, after V lost 0 bases and J lost 0 bases. The CDR3 is 19 residues long. Germline CDR1 GTSNPN, CDR2 SVGIG (reference sequence). The CDR3 reads CAWSVDWGTARSGANVLTF. The CDR3 DNA reads TGTGCCTGGAGTGTAGATTGGGGGACAGCCCGCTCTGGGGCCAACGTCCTGACTTTC.

This chain connects TRBV6-2 or TRBV6-3 to TRBJ1-4; no firm D call. Germline-derived CDR1 and CDR2 are MNHEY and SVGEGT. Deletions cut 5 bases from V and 13 bases from J, with 17 bases between. CDR3 length equals 13 residues. The CDR3 sequence: CASSLPPGYGLFF. The CDR3 DNA sequence: TGTGCCAGCAGTCTCCCACCGGGGTACGGACTGTTTTTT.

This clone was counted once. The rearrangement links TRBV2 to TRBJ1-5; 7 bases align to TRBD1. In germline, CDR1 is SNHLY, CDR2 FYNNEI. The V segment lost 5 bases and the J segment 6 bases; nucleotides outside the gene matches: 10. The CDR3 has 15 amino acids. The CDR3 is CASSSGQLAAQPQHF. Here the CDR3 DNA reads TGTGCCAGCAGTTCGGGACAGCTTGCCGCTCAGCCCCAGCATTTT.

Here the CDR3 DNA reads TGTGCCTGGAGTGCGAACAGAGAGAACACTGAAGCTTTCTTT. Residues: CAWSANRENTEAFF. The chain uses TRBV30 and TRBJ1-1, with D unresolved. CDR3 length equals 14 residues. V lost 1 base and J 1 base, leaving 10 bases between the germline ends. Germline loops: CDR1 GTSNPN, CDR2 SVGIG (reference sequence).

The rearrangement uses TRBV29-1 and TRBJ2-7; TRBD1 matches at 8 bases. CDR3 size: 17 residues. The V segment lost 4 bases and the J segment 2 bases; nucleotides outside the gene matches: 16. In germline, CDR1 is SQVTM, CDR2 ANQGSEA. In DNA form, the CDR3 reads TGCAGCGTTGGTTCCAGGGGGCTCTTTTTGCCGGCCTACGAGCAGTACTTC. Encoded protein: CSVGSRGLFLPAYEQYF.

The chain is built from TRBV4-2 and TRBJ2-7, with TRBD1 matching over 8 bases. V lost 0 bases and J lost 2; bases outside the gene matches: 3. Germline CDR1 is LGHNA and CDR2 is YNFKEQ. The CDR3 extends over 15 amino acids. The CDR3 protein is CASSQEDRAAYEQYF. The DNA of the CDR3 is TGTGCCAGCAGCCAAGAGGACAGGGCCGCCTACGAGCAGTACTTC.

This chain uses TRBV6-2 or TRBV6-3 with TRBJ1-2, with D possibly being TRBD1 (5 bases). Germline V lookup: CDR1 MNHEY, CDR2 SVGEGT. V gave up 2 bases and J gave up 6 bases, with 19 bases separating them. There are 16 residues in the CDR3. The CDR3 DNA is TGTGCCAGCAGTTACCAACATGGAGGGAAGGGGCATGGCTACACCTTC. It is translated as CASSYQHGGKGHGYTF.

The table lists this clone with a count of one. The chain combines TRBV19 with TRBJ1-2; D is undetermined. The CDR3 totals 14 residues. Looked up from germline, CDR1 is LNHDA and CDR2 is SQIVND (reference sequence). Trimming removed 5 bases from V and 2 bases from J, with 12 bases in between. The CDR3 sequence: CASSVDGKNYGYTF. In DNA form, the CDR3 reads TGTGCCAGTAGTGTGGACGGGAAGAACTATGGCTACACCTTC.

This clone was picked up one time. The chain carries TRBV7-6 and TRBJ2-1; D uncertain. The V end lost 2 bases, the J end lost 7 bases, and 6 bases lay between the germline ends. The CDR3 is 12 amino acids. Germline V CDR1 and CDR2: SGHVS, FNYEAQ. The CDR3 reads CASSLFQNEQFF. CDR3 coding DNA: TGTGCCAGCAGCTTATTTCAGAATGAGCAGTTCTTC.

This chain uses TRBV5-6 with TRBJ2-7; 8 bases are a match to TRBD2. This CDR3 has 15 amino acids. V lost 4 bases to trimming and J lost 7 bases; unmatched junction nucleotides: 13. Germline V gene lookup returns CDR1 SGHDT and CDR2 YYEEEE. The CDR3 region is CASSTVTGGAVEQYF. CDR3 sequence (DNA): TGTGCCAGCAGCACGGTGACCGGGGGGGCAGTAGAGCAGTACTTC.

The chain has TRBV24-1 and TRBJ2-3, with a weak D call TRBD2 (5 bases). Trimming left V 7 bases short and J 3 bases short, with 7 bases between. This CDR3 spans 12 amino acids. Germline lookup yields CDR1 KGHDR and CDR2 SFDVKD. This chain's CDR3 is CATSEGTDTQYF. The CDR3 DNA is TGTGCCACCAGCGAGGGAACAGATACGCAGTATTTT.

This chain uses TRBV5-1 with TRBJ1-2, with D possibly matching TRBD1 (5 bases). The CDR3 spans 13 residues. Per the germline V gene, CDR1 is SGHRS and CDR2 is YFSETQ. With 4 bases removed from V and 5 bases from J, the gap between germline ends came to 12 bases. The CDR3 coding sequence is TGCGCCAGCAGCCGAGACAGTCAGTATGGCTACACCTTC. Translated: CASSRDSQYGYTF.

The V gene is TRBV11-2, the J gene TRBJ1-3; 7 bases match TRBD1. Germline lookup yields CDR1 SGHAT and CDR2 FQNNGV. There are 15 residues in the CDR3. Trimming removed 4 bases from V and 4 bases from J; junction bases left unmatched: 7. DNA of the CDR3: TGTGCCAGCAGCTCCAACACAGGGGCGGGAAACACCATATATTTT. Protein product: CASSSNTGAGNTIYF.

The chain employs TRBV27 and TRBJ1-2; 7 positions match TRBD1. The V segment lost 5 bases and the J segment 1 base; nucleotides outside the gene matches: 10. The germline CDR1 and CDR2 sequences are MNHEY and SMNVEV (reference sequence). CDR3 length: 16 amino acids. In DNA form, the CDR3 reads TGTGCCAGCAGTCCATCGCTCGGACAGGTTAACTATGGCTACACCTTC. Amino acid sequence: CASSPSLGQVNYGYTF.

The V call is TRBV7-2, the J call TRBJ2-7, with a tentative D call TRBD2 (6 bases). This CDR3 has 15 amino acids. Per germline, CDR1 SGHTA and CDR2 FQGNSA. Trimming removed 3 bases at V and 4 bases at J, with 16 bases between. The CDR3 DNA reads TGTGCCAGCAGCTTGAGCGCGGGAACGGGTTACGAGCAGTACTTC. Amino acids: CASSLSAGTGYEQYF.

The chain is built from TRBV27 and TRBJ2-6, with D tentatively TRBD1 (5 bases). CDR1 is MNHEY and CDR2 is SMNVEV in the germline V gene (reference sequence). The CDR3 consists of 14 residues. Deletions cut 6 bases from V and 4 bases from J, with 10 bases between. The CDR3 DNA sequence: TGTGCCAGCAGGACAGTCTCCGGGGCCAACGTCCTGACTTTC. Protein: CASRTVSGANVLTF.

For the CDR3, the DNA is TGTGCCAGCTCAGTTAATTCCGGGACTAGCGGGAGCCTGGCGGAGCAGTACTTC. Translation: CASSVNSGTSGSLAEQYF. The V and J genes are TRBV18 and TRBJ2-7; 14 bases fit TRBD2. CDR1 is KGHSH and CDR2 is LQKENI in the germline V gene. J gave up 7 bases and V 5 bases, and 16 bases lay outside the gene matches. The CDR3 spans 18 residues. The variable domain in full, completed from reference TRBV18 and TRBJ2-7, reads NAGVMQNPRHLVRRRGQEARLRCSPMKGHSHVYWYRQLPEEGLKFMVYLQKENIIDESGMPKERFSAEFPKEGPSILRIQQVVRGDSAAYFCASSVNSGTSGSLAEQYFGPGTRLTVT.

A few counts support this clone. The chain employs TRBV6-4 and TRBJ1-5; D uncertain. Trimming stripped 4 bases from V and 2 bases from J, with 9 bases between. This CDR3 spans 14 amino acids. Germline V gene sequence: CDR1 MRHNA, CDR2 SNTAGT. CDR3 sequence: CASSADMGNQPQHF. The DNA for the CDR3 is TGTGCCAGCAGTGCAGATATGGGCAATCAGCCCCAGCATTTT.

The rearrangement uses TRBV27 and TRBJ2-7, with 7 bases identical to TRBD1. The CDR3 length is 13 residues. Germline CDR1 MNHEY, CDR2 SMNVEV (reference sequence). Trimming cost V 7 bases and J 2 bases; bases outside gene matches: 5. CDR3 coding DNA: TGTGCCAGCAAGGGACAGCTGCCCTACGAGCAGTACTTC. As protein: CASKGQLPYEQYF.

This clone has only one observation. This chain links TRBV6-5 with TRBJ1-1, with TRBD1 as a possible D gene (5 bases). In germline, CDR1 is MNHEY, CDR2 SVGAGI. CDR3 size: 13 residues. Trimming left V 2 bases short and J 7 bases short, with 11 bases between. The CDR3: CASSYGDWDEAFF. CDR3 bases: TGTGCCAGCAGTTACGGGGACTGGGATGAAGCTTTCTTT.

The rearrangement links TRBV6-4 to TRBJ2-3; 11 bases fit TRBD2. V lost 2 bases, J lost 1 base, and 2 bases stayed unmatched. This CDR3 is 16 amino acids long. Germline CDR1 reads MRHNA; CDR2 reads SNTAGT. This CDR3 reads CASSDLAGGGTDTQYF. Here the CDR3 DNA reads TGTGCCAGCAGTGACCTAGCGGGAGGTGGCACAGATACGCAGTATTTT.

The chain carries TRBV6-5 and TRBJ1-2, with D possibly being TRBD1 (5 bases). Germline CDR1 reads MNHEY; CDR2 reads SVGAGI. V lost 0 bases and J 7 bases, leaving 15 bases between the germline ends. The CDR3 has 15 amino acids. DNA of the CDR3: TGTGCCAGCAGTTACTCAACGGGAGCCGGGGCTGGCTACACCTTC. It translates to CASSYSTGAGAGYTF.

A few counts support this clone. The rearrangement joins TRBV2 to TRBJ1-5; weak D call: TRBD1 (5 bases). This CDR3 is 15 amino acids long. V gave up 0 bases and J gave up 1 base, with 7 bases separating them. CDR1 SNHLY and CDR2 FYNNEI come from the germline V gene. CDR3 region: CASSEARVSNQPQHF. The CDR3 DNA reads TGTGCCAGCAGTGAAGCCAGGGTAAGCAATCAGCCCCAGCATTTT.

This chain uses TRBV3-1 (or the pseudogene TRBV3-2) with TRBJ2-3; 9 nucleotides line up with TRBD1. CDR1 is LGHDT and CDR2 is YNNKEL in the germline V gene (reference sequence). CDR3 length equals 16 residues. With V trimmed by 2 bases and J by 0 bases, 3 bases remained unmatched. CDR3 protein: CASSQSGTGSTDTQYF. CDR3 nucleotide sequence: TGTGCCAGCAGCCAATCCGGGACAGGGAGCACAGATACGCAGTATTTT.

V gene TRBV4-1 combines with J gene TRBJ2-1; D unclear. V was shortened by 1 base and J by 10 bases, with 5 bases between the two germline ends. The CDR3 contains 11 residues. Germline V gene data show CDR1 as MGHRA and CDR2 as YSYEKL. The CDR3 sequence is CASSQATEQFF. The DNA for the CDR3 is TGCGCCAGCAGCCAAGCGACAGAGCAGTTCTTC.

The gene calls are TRBV5-4 and TRBJ1-2; D remains unclear. The CDR3 has 13 residues. Between the trimmed V and J ends, which lost 1 base and 4 bases, there was a span of 8 bases. Germline CDR1 is SGHNT and CDR2 is YYREEE (reference sequence). The CDR3 sequence is CASSLIQTYGYTF. The CDR3 coding sequence is TGTGCCAGCAGCTTGATACAAACCTATGGCTACACCTTC. Combining the CDR3 with reference TRBV5-4 and TRBJ1-2 gives the whole variable domain ETGVTQSPTHLIKTRGQQVTLRCSSQSGHNTVSWYQQALGQGPQFIFQYYREEENGRGNFPPRFSGLQFPNYSSELNVNALELDDSALYLCASSLIQTYGYTFGSGTRLTVV.

This CDR3 reads CASSRHEDSKAFF. CDR3 DNA: TGTGCCAGCAGTAGACATGAGGACAGCAAAGCTTTCTTT. V is TRBV27 and J is TRBJ1-1, with D perhaps TRBD1 (6 bases). Trimming stripped 5 bases from V and 9 bases from J, with 16 bases between. Germline values: CDR1 MNHEY, CDR2 SMNVEV (reference sequence). The CDR3 contains 13 residues.

V usage is TRBV24-1 and J usage is TRBJ2-4, with 8 positions matching TRBD2. Losses at the gene ends were 3 bases for V and 7 bases for J; bases not matched to a gene: 10. Germline loops: CDR1 KGHDR, CDR2 SFDVKD. The CDR3 contains 16 residues. Written as DNA, the CDR3 is TGTGCCACCAGTGATCCCGGACCGGGACTAGGGAACATTCAGTACTTC. Amino acids: CATSDPGPGLGNIQYF.

The chain combines TRBV28 with TRBJ1-4; no firm D call. V dropped 6 bases and J dropped 4 bases, with 15 bases sitting between them. Germline CDR1 is MDHEN and CDR2 is SYDVKM. CDR3 length: 15 amino acids. The CDR3 DNA reads TGTGCCAGCAGCTCTCACACAGAATATAATGAAAAACTGTTTTTT. Translated, it gives CASSSHTEYNEKLFF.